The 13 T cell receptor beta chains below were found in one sample sequenced in a study of T cells in women clearing cervical HPV infection. Some clones are missing from TCRdb's copy, which holds only in-frame ones; the method was immunoSEQ multiplex PCR. The repertoire table contains some 46,000 clones. The sequenced sample was blood buffy coat. The receptors here all came from a woman between 18 and 70 years old with a cervical HPV16 infection that either progressed to CIN3+ or cleared (not recorded which).

On this clone: Read data end 3 residues before the CDR3 end; the end is taken from the germline J gene. The chain links TRBV7-9 to TRBJ1-6, with D unclear. The V end was cut by 1 base, the J end by 10 bases, with 8 bases between. Germline V gives CDR1 SEHNR, CDR2 FQNEAQ (reference sequence). The CDR3 contains 13 residues. The CDR3 region is CASSLGGTSPLHF. The CDR3 bases that were read are TGTGCCAGCAGCTTAGGCGGCACCTCACCC.

Of note for this clone: The observed sequence ends 3 residues before the CDR3 terminus, with the missing tail filled in from the germline J gene. The chain recombines TRBV18 with TRBJ1-2, with 9 bases lining up with TRBD1. V lost 3 bases, J lost 2 bases, and 4 bases stayed unmatched. The germline CDR1 and CDR2 sequences are KGHSH and LQKENI. The length of the CDR3 is 15 residues. CDR3 amino acids: CASSPGQGPNYGYTF. The covered CDR3 bases are TGTGCCAGCTCACCGGGACAGGGACCCAACTATGGC.

A remark on this clone: The CDR3 extends 3 residues past the end of the read, so its final part is completed from the germline J gene. The chain has TRBV7-9 and TRBJ2-1; D uncertain. CDR3 length: 10 amino acids. From germline, CDR1 is SEHNR and CDR2 FQNEAQ (reference sequence). Trimming took off 8 bases at V and 8 bases at J, with 7 bases between the two ends. The sequenced part of the CDR3 DNA is TGTGCCAGCTCGTTAGATGAG. This encodes CASSLDE. The whole CDR3 region reads CASSLDEQFF.

On this clone itself: The read ends 3 residues shy of where the CDR3 ends; the end is completed using the germline J gene. The chain uses TRBV10-1 and TRBJ2-5, with unresolved D. The V end lost 0 bases, the J end lost 5 bases, and 13 bases lay between the germline ends. CDR1 and CDR2 (germline): WNHNN, SYGVQD (reference sequence). The CDR3 has 15 residues. The chain's CDR3 is CASSESILSEETQYF. CDR3 bases read: TGCGCCAGCAGTGAGTCGATTCTCTCAGAGGAGACC.

As concerns this clone: The read is 3 residues too short to cover the CDR3 end, so that end is filled in from the germline J gene. The chain combines TRBV20-1 with TRBJ2-2, with no clear D. Deletions cut 4 bases from V and 1 base from J, with 10 bases between. Germline V gives CDR1 DFQATT, CDR2 SNEGSKA (reference sequence). CDR3 size: 14 residues. The CDR3 bases that were read are TGCAGTGCTACCGACTCCTTGAACACCGGGGAG. The encoded protein is CSATDSLNTGE. The CDR3 in full is CSATDSLNTGELFF.

About this clone itself: The sequence runs out 3 residues before the end of the CDR3; the remainder is reconstructed from the germline J gene. The chain joins TRBV6-2 or TRBV6-3 to TRBJ2-4; TRBD1 agrees at 7 bases. V lost 2 bases to trimming and J lost 4 bases; unmatched junction nucleotides: 5. Per germline, CDR1 MNHEY and CDR2 SVGEGT. The CDR3 is 15 residues long. CDR3: CASSYRTGVKNIQYF. The sequenced CDR3 bases are TGTGCCAGCAGTTACAGGACAGGAGTGAAAAACATT.

For this clone: The read ends 3 residues before the CDR3 terminus; that terminus is restored from the germline J gene. V usage is TRBV10-3 and J usage is TRBJ2-5; D is unresolved. V shed 4 bases and J shed 5 bases, with 11 bases lying between them. The CDR3 spans 13 residues. The V gene's germline CDR1 is ENHRY and CDR2 SYGVKD. This CDR3 is CAISVRVMETQYF. The CDR3 DNA, read in part, is TGTGCCATCAGTGTAAGGGTAATGGAGACC.

As to this clone: Read data end 3 residues before the CDR3 end; the end is taken from the germline J gene. The chain combines TRBV30 with TRBJ2-7; no clear D. CDR1 is GTSNPN and CDR2 is SVGIG in the germline V gene (reference sequence). With 0 bases removed from V and 6 bases from J, the gap between germline ends came to 12 bases. The CDR3 consists of 13 residues. The CDR3 region is CAWSVRGHLEQYF. The sequenced part of the CDR3 DNA is TGTGCCTGGAGTGTACGAGGTCACCTCGAG.

Notes on this clone: The CDR3 end lies 3 residues beyond the end of the read and is filled in from the germline J gene. The chain joins TRBV5-1 to TRBJ2-2; D remains unclear. The length of the CDR3 is 14 residues. Trimming cost V 2 bases and J 3 bases, with 8 bases left between them. Germline V CDR1 and CDR2: SGHRS, YFSETQ. CDR3 bases read: TGCGCCAGCAGCTTAGGCAGAGACACCGGGGAG. Amino acid sequence: CASSLGRDTGE. In full, the CDR3 is CASSLGRDTGELFF.

About this clone itself: With the read ending 3 residues before the CDR3 end, the germline J gene is used to fill in that end. This rearrangement joins TRBV7-3 to TRBJ1-2, with D perhaps matching TRBD1 (5 bases). The CDR3 extends over 14 amino acids. From germline, CDR1 is SGHTA and CDR2 FQGTGA. The part of the CDR3 DNA that was read is TGTGCCAGCAGCTTAAAAGGCGAGGGGTATACC. Residues: CASSLKGEGYT. The full CDR3 is CASSLKGEGYTYTF.

Worth noting for this clone: Read sequence stops 3 residues before the CDR3 end, and the germline J gene provides the missing end. The rearrangement uses TRBV18 and TRBJ1-2, with 9 bases aligning to TRBD1. The CDR3 extends over 14 amino acids. The germline V gene has CDR1 KGHSH and CDR2 LQKENI. CDR3 amino acids: CASSPRTGEYDYTF. The CDR3 bases that were read are TGTGCCAGCTCACCACGGACAGGGGAATACGAC.

To note about this clone: The sequence runs out 3 residues before the end of the CDR3; the remainder is reconstructed from the germline J gene. The rearrangement joins TRBV19 to TRBJ1-5; a weak D match, TRBD1 (6 bases). The CDR3 runs to 16 residues. The V and J ends lost 9 bases and 0 bases respectively, with 18 bases between them. CDR1 is LNHDA, CDR2 SQIVND, per germline (reference sequence). This CDR3 reads CASNIGGGYSNQPQHF. The CDR3 DNA, read in part, is TGTGCCAGCAACATAGGGGGGGGCTATAGCAATCAGCCC.

Regarding this clone: The read terminates 3 residues ahead of where the CDR3 ends, so the germline J gene completes it. J is TRBJ2-3 and V is TRBV6-1; TRBD1 might be the D (6 bases). CDR3 length equals 14 residues. The germline gives CDR1 MNHNS, CDR2 SASEGT. With 1 base removed from V and 4 bases from J, the gap between germline ends came to 9 bases. The sequenced part of the CDR3 DNA is TGTGCCAGCAGTGAAGGGGGGCCCCCAGATACG. Its translation is CASSEGGPPDT. The whole CDR3 region reads CASSEGGPPDTQYF.